The 25 T cell receptor beta chains reported below all come from one sample, sequenced in a study of stem cell transplantation in POMP-related autoinflammatory disease. Clones were read by immunoSEQ multiplex PCR, and TCRdb kept only the in-frame ones, dropping some. The sample consists of approximately 1,300 clones, about three quarters of them appearing once. Sample: Tregs from PBMCs, taken before stem cell transplantation. Source of these receptors: a human donor with POMP-related autoinflammation and immune dysregulation (PRAID).

The V call is TRBV27, the J call TRBJ1-1; TRBD1 agrees at 9 bases. The CDR3 is 15 amino acids. Germline assignment: CDR1 MNHEY and CDR2 SMNVEV (reference sequence). The trim removed 10 bases at V and 5 bases at J, leaving 14 bases unmatched. The CDR3 loop is CATRGPGQGRTEAFF. The CDR3 coding sequence is TGTGCCACTAGAGGCCCCGGACAGGGGAGAACTGAAGCTTTCTTT.

The chain joins TRBV7-9 to TRBJ1-2; 10 bases map to TRBD1. The CDR3 totals 19 residues. With V trimmed by 5 bases and J by 4 bases, 19 bases remained unmatched. Per germline, CDR1 SEHNR and CDR2 FQNEAQ (reference sequence). CDR3 loop: CASSPPGQGLLGLLYGYTF. The CDR3 DNA reads as TGTGCCAGCAGCCCCCCGGGACAGGGGTTACTAGGTCTTCTCTATGGCTACACCTTC.

As DNA, the CDR3 is TGTGCCAGCAGTCCCGAGGAGCAAGACACTGAAGCTTTCTTT. Protein sequence: CASSPEEQDTEAFF. V usage is TRBV11-2 and J usage is TRBJ1-1; D call uncertain. Trimming stripped 6 bases from V and 3 bases from J, with 14 bases between. The CDR3 has 14 residues. The V gene's germline CDR1 is SGHAT and CDR2 FQNNGV.

The chain employs TRBV1 and TRBJ2-3; the table's D gene call, TRBD2, was not cross checked with the DNA. TRBV1 is given as a pseudogene. The CDR3 loop spans 17 amino acids. The CDR3: CTSSQARLAAQSDTQYF. The CDR3 DNA follows: TGCACCAGCAGCCAAGCCCGACTAGCAGCCCAATCAGATACGCAGTATTTT.

The chain employs TRBV7-8 and TRBJ2-4; D may match TRBD1 or TRBD2 (5 bases each). The germline CDR1 and CDR2 sequences are SGHVS and FQNEAQ. CDR3 length: 16 residues. V lost 4 bases to trimming and J lost 4 bases, with 17 bases between them. CDR3 residues: CASSWGTSEAKNIQYF. The CDR3 DNA follows: TGTGCCAGCAGCTGGGGGACGTCCGAGGCAAAAAACATTCAGTACTTC. Complete variable domain (other parts from reference TRBV7-8 and TRBJ2-4): GAGVSQSPRYKVAKRGQDVALRCDPISGHVSLFWYQQALGQGPEFLTYFQNEAQLDKSGLPSDRFFAERPEGSVSTLKIQRTQQEDSAVYLCASSWGTSEAKNIQYFGAGTRLSVL.

The V call is TRBV28, the J call TRBJ1-2; TRBD1 aligns across 9 bases. The CDR3 runs to 14 residues. Germline lookup yields CDR1 MDHEN and CDR2 SYDVKM. The ends lost 7 bases at V and 2 bases at J; junction bases unmatched: 5. The CDR3, as DNA: TGTGCCAGCAAGTCGACAGGGGGGAACTATGGCTACACCTTC. This sequence encodes CASKSTGGNYGYTF.

The V gene is TRBV6-1, the J gene TRBJ1-6; TRBD1 matches 8 bases. This CDR3 is 16 amino acids long. Per germline, CDR1 MNHNS and CDR2 SASEGT. Losses at the gene ends were 0 bases for V and 6 bases for J; bases not matched to a gene: 4. The CDR3 reads CASSEAGTGLNSPLHF. CDR3 nucleotide sequence: TGTGCCAGCAGTGAAGCGGGGACAGGTCTTAATTCACCCCTCCACTTT.

This rearrangement joins TRBV29-1 to TRBJ2-1; D uncertain. This CDR3 spans 11 amino acids. V dropped 4 bases and J dropped 3 bases, with 4 bases sitting between them. Germline loops: CDR1 SQVTM, CDR2 ANQGSEA. Written as DNA, the CDR3 is TGCAGCGTTGGGGTCTACAATGAGCAGTTCTTC. It codes for CSVGVYNEQFF.

CDR3 amino acids: CASSPQTSWGGELFF. DNA for the CDR3: TGTGCCAGCAGTCCCCAGACTAGCTGGGGAGGGGAGCTGTTTTTT. The genes are TRBV27 and TRBJ2-2, with TRBD2 identical over 7 bases. The V and J ends lost 5 bases and 8 bases, in that order; junction bases with no gene match: 11. The CDR3 runs 15 residues. CDR1 and CDR2 (germline): MNHEY, SMNVEV (reference sequence).

V gene TRBV11-2 combines with J gene TRBJ2-7; the match to TRBD1 covers 9 bases. There are 14 residues in the CDR3. The J segment lost 6 bases and the V segment lost 2 bases, leaving 5 bases of the junction unmatched. Germline V gives CDR1 SGHAT, CDR2 FQNNGV. In DNA, the CDR3 is TGTGCCAGCAGCTTACGTCGACAGGGGGTCGAGCAGTACTTC. Its translation is CASSLRRQGVEQYF.

The chain joins TRBV2 to TRBJ2-7, with 7 bases fitting TRBD2. Trimming took 8 bases from V and 0 from J; bases not matched to a gene: 4. Germline CDR1 reads SNHLY; CDR2 reads FYNNEI. The CDR3 loop spans 13 amino acids. Here the CDR3 DNA reads TGTGCCAGCGGGAGGGACTTCTCCTACGAGCAGTACTTC. Translating gives CASGRDFSYEQYF.

The chain joins TRBV15 to TRBJ2-7, with 11 bases identical to TRBD1. V dropped 0 bases and J dropped 4; count of bases not matched to a gene: 2. Germline CDR1 is LNHNV and CDR2 is YYDKDF (reference sequence). The CDR3 runs to 15 residues. The CDR3 sequence: CATSRDRDRGYEQYF. The CDR3 nucleotides read TGTGCCACCAGCAGAGATCGGGACAGGGGGTACGAGCAGTACTTC.

This rearrangement joins TRBV15 to TRBJ1-2, with TRBD1 identical over 9 bases. The CDR3 contains 14 residues. The J segment lost 8 bases and the V segment lost 3 bases, leaving 7 bases of the junction unmatched. In germline, CDR1 is LNHNV, CDR2 YYDKDF (reference sequence). The CDR3 spells CATSRTQGALGYTF. The CDR3 nucleotides read TGTGCCACCAGCAGGACACAGGGGGCTTTGGGCTACACCTTC.

The chain carries TRBV6-5 and TRBJ2-5; 9 bases are a match to TRBD1. Trimming took 6 bases from V and 4 from J; bases not matched to a gene: 0. The germline V gene has CDR1 MNHEY and CDR2 SVGAGI. The CDR3 sequence is 12 residues long. The CDR3 DNA follows: TGTGCCAGCAGGGACAGGGGAGAGACCCAGTACTTC. Translation gives CASRDRGETQYF.

The V and J genes are TRBV5-1 and TRBJ1-1; the D gene is possibly TRBD1 (5 bases). The CDR3 totals 14 residues. Germline-derived CDR1 and CDR2 are SGHRS and YFSETQ. The germline V and J ends were trimmed by 2 bases and 1 base, with 9 bases remaining between them. The CDR3 loop is CASSLGTANTEAFF. The CDR3 nucleotides read TGCGCCAGCAGCTTAGGGACGGCGAACACTGAAGCTTTCTTT.

This clone was found a few times. This chain connects TRBV18 to TRBJ2-1, with TRBD2 matching over 7 bases. Germline CDR1 reads KGHSH; CDR2 reads LQKENI. V trimming: 3 bases; J trimming: 6 bases; junction bases outside the gene matches: 11. CDR3 length: 16 amino acids. CDR3 sequence: CASSPFSGLHANEQFF. The CDR3 nucleotides read TGTGCCAGCTCACCCTTTAGCGGGCTCCACGCCAATGAGCAGTTCTTC.

In its sample, this clone was seen once. CDR3 nucleotide sequence: TGTGCCAGCAGGTTGCGGCGGGAGGACTATGGCTACACCTTC. Translating gives CASRLRREDYGYTF. This chain links TRBV5-5 with TRBJ1-2; the D is unclear. Germline V gene lookup returns CDR1 SGHKS and CDR2 YYEKEE (reference sequence). Trimming pared 5 bases from V and 3 bases from J, leaving 14 bases between. The CDR3 has 14 residues.

This clone occurred once. This chain joins TRBV10-3 and TRBJ2-1; D ambiguous. V was clipped by 2 bases and J by 3 bases, with 5 bases between them. CDR1 is ENHRY, CDR2 SYGVKD, per germline. The CDR3 covers 13 residues. The CDR3 loop reads CAISEASYNEQFF. CDR3 bases: TGTGCCATCAGTGAGGCTAGCTACAATGAGCAGTTCTTC.

The chain carries TRBV2 and TRBJ1-1; the D is unclear. The germline gives CDR1 SNHLY, CDR2 FYNNEI. V lost 4 bases to trimming and J lost 11 bases, with 17 bases between them. CDR3 size: 13 residues. CDR3 sequence: CASSGFRGSEAFF. The CDR3 bases are TGTGCCAGCAGTGGGTTTAGAGGGAGTGAGGCTTTCTTT.

J is TRBJ1-5 and V is TRBV6-1; D is unresolved. Trimming removed 1 base from V and 0 bases from J, with 10 bases in between. CDR3 length: 16 residues. Germline V gene lookup returns CDR1 MNHNS and CDR2 SASEGT. The CDR3 region is CASSEEGLYSNQPQHF. The CDR3 DNA reads TGTGCCAGCAGTGAAGAAGGGCTTTATAGCAATCAGCCCCAGCATTTT.

The chain couples TRBV5-4 to TRBJ1-6, with unresolved D. The CDR3 sequence is 15 residues long. The germline gives CDR1 SGHNT, CDR2 YYREEE (reference sequence). The ends were cut back, 0 bases at V and 0 bases at J, with 4 bases in the middle. The CDR3 spells CASSLGVSYNSPLHF. CDR3 in DNA: TGTGCCAGCAGCTTGGGAGTCTCCTATAATTCACCCCTCCACTTT.

This rearrangement joins TRBV11-2 to TRBJ2-7; D is perhaps TRBD2 (6 bases). CDR3 size: 17 residues. Trimming took 2 bases from V and 4 from J, leaving 21 bases between them. Germline loops: CDR1 SGHAT, CDR2 FQNNGV. The CDR3 sequence is CASSLMTGTHVGYEQYF. The CDR3 DNA reads TGTGCCAGCAGCTTAATGACCGGGACTCACGTGGGGTACGAGCAGTACTTC.

This chain links TRBV27 with TRBJ1-3; D is ambiguous. CDR3 length: 18 residues. CDR1 is MNHEY, CDR2 SMNVEV, per germline (reference sequence). Trimming shortened V by 3 bases and J by 4 bases, and 22 bases separated the two germline ends. CDR3 amino acids: CASSFRPPMEGSGNTIYF. The DNA of the CDR3 is TGTGCCAGCAGTTTCCGCCCCCCGATGGAAGGGAGCGGAAACACCATATATTTT.

This clone was seen once. The chain couples TRBV7-9 to TRBJ2-1; TRBD1 agrees at 7 bases. Germline CDR1 SEHNR, CDR2 FQNEAQ (reference sequence). The CDR3 runs to 15 residues. Trimming removed 5 bases from V and 0 bases from J; junction bases left unmatched: 4. The CDR3 sequence: CASSTRGSSYNEQFF. CDR3 DNA sequence: TGTGCCAGCAGCACCAGGGGGAGCTCCTACAATGAGCAGTTCTTC.

The rearrangement uses TRBV29-1 and TRBJ2-2; weak D call: TRBD2 (6 bases). The V end lost 7 bases, the J end lost 2 bases, and 8 bases lay between the germline ends. The germline CDR1 and CDR2 sequences are SQVTM and ANQGSEA. CDR3 length: 12 amino acids. The DNA for the CDR3 is TGCAGCGCACTAGCTAACACCGGGGAGCTGTTTTTT. It specifies CSALANTGELFF.